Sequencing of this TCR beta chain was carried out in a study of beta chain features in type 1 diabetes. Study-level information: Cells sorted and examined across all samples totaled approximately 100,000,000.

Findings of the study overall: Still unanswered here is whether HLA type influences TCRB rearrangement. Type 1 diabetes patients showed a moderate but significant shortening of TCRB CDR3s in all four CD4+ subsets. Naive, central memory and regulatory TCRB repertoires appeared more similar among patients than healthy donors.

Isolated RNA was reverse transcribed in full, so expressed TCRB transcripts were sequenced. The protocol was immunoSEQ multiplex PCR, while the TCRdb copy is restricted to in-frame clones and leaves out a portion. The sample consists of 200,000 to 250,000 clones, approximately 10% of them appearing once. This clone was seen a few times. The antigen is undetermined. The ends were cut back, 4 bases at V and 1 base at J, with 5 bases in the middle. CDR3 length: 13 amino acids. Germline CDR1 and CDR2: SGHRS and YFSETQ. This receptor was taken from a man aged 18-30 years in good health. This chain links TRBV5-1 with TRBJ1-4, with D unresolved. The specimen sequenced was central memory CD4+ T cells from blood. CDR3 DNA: TGCGCCAGCAGCGATAAAACTAATGAAAAACTGTTTTTT. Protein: CASSDKTNEKLFF.